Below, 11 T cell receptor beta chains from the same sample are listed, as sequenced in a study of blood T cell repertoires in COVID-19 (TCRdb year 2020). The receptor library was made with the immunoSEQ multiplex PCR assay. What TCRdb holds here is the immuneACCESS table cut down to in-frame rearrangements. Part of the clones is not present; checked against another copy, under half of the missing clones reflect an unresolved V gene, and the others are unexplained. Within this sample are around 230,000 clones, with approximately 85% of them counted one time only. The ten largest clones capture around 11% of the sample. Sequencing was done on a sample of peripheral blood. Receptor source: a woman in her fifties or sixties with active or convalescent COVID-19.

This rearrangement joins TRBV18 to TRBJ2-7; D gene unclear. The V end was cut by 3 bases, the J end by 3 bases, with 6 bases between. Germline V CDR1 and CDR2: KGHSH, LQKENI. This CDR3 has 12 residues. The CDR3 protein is CASSPGRYEQYF. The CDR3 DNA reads TGTGCCAGCTCACCGGGCCGCTACGAGCAGTACTTC.

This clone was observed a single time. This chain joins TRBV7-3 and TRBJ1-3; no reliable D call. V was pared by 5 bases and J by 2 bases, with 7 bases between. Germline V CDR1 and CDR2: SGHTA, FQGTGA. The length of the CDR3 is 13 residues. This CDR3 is CASSTEPGNTIYF. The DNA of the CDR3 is TGTGCCAGCAGCACAGAGCCTGGAAACACCATATATTTT.

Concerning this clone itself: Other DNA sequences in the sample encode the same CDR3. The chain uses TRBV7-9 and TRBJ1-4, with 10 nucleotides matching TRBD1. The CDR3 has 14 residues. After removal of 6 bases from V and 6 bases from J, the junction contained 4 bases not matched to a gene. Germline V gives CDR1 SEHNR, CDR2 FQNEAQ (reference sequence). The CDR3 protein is CASRPGTGDEKLFF. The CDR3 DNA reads TGTGCCAGCAGGCCCGGGACAGGGGATGAAAAACTGTTTTTT. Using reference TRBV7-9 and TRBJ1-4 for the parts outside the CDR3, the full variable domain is DTGVSQNPRHKITKRGQNVTFRCDPISEHNRLYWYRQTLGQGPEFLTYFQNEAQLEKSRLLSDRFSAERPKGSFSTLEIQRTEQGDSAMYLCASRPGTGDEKLFFGSGTQLSVL.

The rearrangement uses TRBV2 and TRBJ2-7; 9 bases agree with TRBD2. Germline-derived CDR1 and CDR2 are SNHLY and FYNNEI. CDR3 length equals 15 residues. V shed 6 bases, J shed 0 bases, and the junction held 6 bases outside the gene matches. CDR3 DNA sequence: TGTGCCAGCAGGGAGGGACTAGCTAACTCCTACGAGCAGTACTTC. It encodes CASREGLANSYEQYF.

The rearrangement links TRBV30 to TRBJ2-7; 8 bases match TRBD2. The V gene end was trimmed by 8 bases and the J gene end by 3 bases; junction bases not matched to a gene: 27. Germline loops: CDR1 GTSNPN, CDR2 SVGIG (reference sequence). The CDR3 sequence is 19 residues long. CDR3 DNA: TGTGCCGGGGGGGCCGCGGGGGGCCTGGGCGGATCTGGGGTCTACGAGCAGTACTTC. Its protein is CAGGAAGGLGGSGVYEQYF.

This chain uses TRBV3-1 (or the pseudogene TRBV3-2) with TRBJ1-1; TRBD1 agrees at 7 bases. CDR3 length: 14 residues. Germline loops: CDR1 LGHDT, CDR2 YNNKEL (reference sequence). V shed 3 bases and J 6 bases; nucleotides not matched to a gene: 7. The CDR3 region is CASSQLQGGAEAFF. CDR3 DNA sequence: TGTGCCAGCAGCCAGCTCCAGGGGGGAGCTGAAGCTTTCTTT.

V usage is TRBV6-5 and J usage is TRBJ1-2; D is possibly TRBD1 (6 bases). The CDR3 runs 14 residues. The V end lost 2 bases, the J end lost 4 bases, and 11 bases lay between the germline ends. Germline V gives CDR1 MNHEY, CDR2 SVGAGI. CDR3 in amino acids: CASSYTGTTYGYTF. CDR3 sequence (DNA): TGTGCCAGCAGTTACACCGGGACAACCTATGGCTACACCTTC.

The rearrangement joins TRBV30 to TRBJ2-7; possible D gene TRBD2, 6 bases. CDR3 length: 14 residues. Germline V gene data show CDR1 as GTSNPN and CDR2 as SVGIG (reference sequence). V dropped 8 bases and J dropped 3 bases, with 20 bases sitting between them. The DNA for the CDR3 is TGTGCCCTGGGAGGAGTTCCCCTCTTCTACGAGCAGTACTTC. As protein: CALGGVPLFYEQYF.

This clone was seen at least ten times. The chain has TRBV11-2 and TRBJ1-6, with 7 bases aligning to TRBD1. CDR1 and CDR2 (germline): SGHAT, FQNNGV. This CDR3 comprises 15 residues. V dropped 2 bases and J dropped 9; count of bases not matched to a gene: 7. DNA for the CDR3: TGTGCCAGCAGCTTATCCGGGACAGACCTTTCACCCCTCCACTTT. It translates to CASSLSGTDLSPLHF.

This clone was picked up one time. CDR3 amino acids: CASSSQTGTYGYTF. The DNA for the CDR3 is TGTGCCAGCAGCTCACAGACAGGGACCTATGGCTACACCTTC. V is TRBV7-2 and J is TRBJ1-2; 7 bases match TRBD1. This CDR3 region has 14 residues. Germline lookup yields CDR1 SGHTA and CDR2 FQGNSA. J lost 4 bases, V lost 4 bases, and 6 bases had no gene match.

The CDR3, as DNA: TGCGCCAGCAGCCAATTTGGCGGGTCCTTAGTGAATAATTCACCCCTCCACTTT. Translating gives CASSQFGGSLVNNSPLHF. This chain connects TRBV4-1 to TRBJ1-6; D not resolved. CDR1 and CDR2 (germline): MGHRA, YSYEKL. The CDR3 runs to 18 residues. Trimming left V 2 bases short and J 5 bases short, with 19 bases between.